The sample holds many counts of the clone carrying this T cell receptor (beta chain). Its antigen is not identified. The data stem from a study of CD8 T cells in ankylosing spondylitis. Making use of molecular barcodes, quantitative 5'-RACE generated TCR beta libraries. Each CDR3 protein is one row after TCRdb ran MiXCR on the 5' RACE reads. The sample yields roughly 490,000 distinct CDR3 sequences, over 4% seen once. Study-wide results and caveats: A motif of roughly eight highly homologous TCR beta variants was seen as apparently characteristic of ankylosing spondylitis blood.

Losses at the gene ends were 10 bases for V and 3 bases for J; bases not matched to a gene: 12. The CDR3 length is 15 residues. Germline loops: CDR1 ENHRY, CDR2 SYGVKD. The sequenced material came from blood, either unsorted or a sorted T cell fraction (not recorded which). This chain joins TRBV10-3 and TRBJ1-3; 7 positions match TRBD1. The clonotype originates from a male donor with ankylosing spondylitis. The CDR3 sequence: CATIAQRGHGNTIYF. CDR3 nucleotides: TGTGCCACCATCGCCCAAAGGGGGCATGGAAACACCATATATTTT.